These T cell receptor beta chains were read from a single sample in a study of CD8+ T cells in alopecia areata. The repertoire was sequenced with immunoSEQ multiplex PCR; TCRdb's copy has only in-frame clones and lacks some. Among 130,000 or so clones listed, around 63% were seen once. The sample consisted of CD4+ T cells sorted from blood, taken at week 4, from a patient treated with tofacitinib. The receptors were gathered from a human donor with alopecia areata. The CDR3 runs from the conserved cysteine through the conserved F or W. D genes are given only for firm matches. Rows give clone size only sometimes, using once, few, many, or a class for an expanded clone.

d_gene	len	abundance	j_gene	v_gene	CDR3aa	CDR3nt
.	16	few	TRBJ1-1	TRBV6-5	CASSYAQAPVNTEAFF	TGTGCCAGCAGTTACGCACAGGCCCCGGTGAACACTGAAGCTTTCTTT
TRBD1	14	once	TRBJ1-2	TRBV15	CATSRDTGQGGYTF	TGTGCCACCAGCAGAGATACGGGACAGGGCGGCTACACCTTC
TRBD1	13	.	TRBJ1-2	TRBV30	CAWSRGTVYGYTF	TGTGCCTGGAGTCGCGGGACAGTCTATGGCTACACCTTC
TRBD1	12	.	TRBJ1-2	TRBV7-9	CASRTGDLGYTF	TGTGCCAGCCGGACAGGGGACTTAGGCTACACCTTC
TRBD2	17	.	TRBJ2-7	TRBV5-4	CASSLFGREADSYEQYF	TGTGCCAGCAGCTTATTTGGCCGGGAGGCGGACTCCTACGAGCAGTACTTC
.	14	.	TRBJ2-3	TRBV10-3	CAITGAGGTDTQYF	TGTGCCATCACCGGGGCAGGGGGCACAGATACGCAGTATTTT
.	15	.	TRBJ1-1	TRBV4-1	CASSPDTAARPEAFF	TGCGCCAGCAGCCCGGACACCGCCGCACGCCCTGAAGCTTTCTTT
.	11	.	TRBJ2-7	TRBV2	CASGARYEQYF	TGTGCCAGCGGAGCTCGGTACGAGCAGTACTTC
.	12	.	TRBJ2-7	TRBV18	CASSTETYEQYF	TGTGCCAGCTCAACAGAGACCTACGAGCAGTACTTC
.	11	.	TRBJ2-5	TRBV11-2	CASSLGETQYF	TGTGCCAGCAGCTTAGGAGAGACCCAGTACTTC
.	14	.	TRBJ2-7	TRBV29-1	CSVVIGTARVEQYF	TGCAGCGTTGTTATAGGGACGGCCAGGGTCGAGCAGTACTTC
.	18	.	TRBJ1-3	TRBV9	CASSVGSGGGLTGNTIYF	TGTGCCAGCAGCGTAGGTAGTGGTGGGGGATTGACTGGAAACACCATATATTTT
TRBD1	14	.	TRBJ2-5	TRBV5-8	CASSPGQGRETQYF	TGTGCCAGCAGCCCGGGACAGGGGCGAGAGACCCAGTACTTC
TRBD1	16	.	TRBJ1-1	TRBV29-1	CSVDRGRVDMNTEAFF	TGCAGCGTCGACAGGGGAAGGGTGGACATGAACACTGAAGCTTTCTTT
.	12	.	TRBJ1-1	TRBV19	CASKLWDREAFF	TGTGCCAGTAAGCTCTGGGATCGAGAAGCTTTCTTT
.	13	.	TRBJ2-2	TRBV30	CAWMRELAGELFF	TGTGCCTGGATGAGGGAATTGGCCGGGGAGCTGTTTTTT
.	15	.	TRBJ1-1	TRBV11-1	CASSGGRAMNTEAFF	TGTGCCAGCAGCGGAGGACGTGCCATGAACACTGAAGCTTTCTTT
TRBD2	14	.	TRBJ2-1	TRBV27	CASSSRGGHNEQFF	TGTGCCAGCAGTAGTCGCGGGGGGCATAATGAGCAGTTCTTC
.	14	.	TRBJ2-1	TRBV19	CASTMRGPSDEQFF	TGTGCCAGTACCATGAGAGGGCCCTCGGATGAGCAGTTCTTC
.	15	.	TRBJ1-5	TRBV6-6	CASSYSGQGNQPQHF	TGTGCCAGCAGTTACTCGGGGCAGGGCAATCAGCCCCAGCATTTT
.	12	.	TRBJ2-3	TRBV6-4	CASSDSMNTQYF	TGTGCCAGCAGTGACTCGATGAATACGCAGTATTTT
TRBD2	15	.	TRBJ2-1	TRBV7-8	CASSDWAGGPNEQFF	TGTGCCAGCAGCGACTGGGCGGGAGGGCCGAATGAGCAGTTCTTC